Many counts were recorded for the clone carrying this T cell receptor beta chain. The data originate from a study of molecular identifiers for immune sequencing clone quantification. Across the study: Four of five RNA aliquots from approximately 22,000 or 94,000 naive CD8 T cells were sequenced.

Libraries of naive CD8 cells were prepared from 20,000 to 1,000,000 sorted cells using 10%, 30% or 50% RNA. In the sort, naive CD8 T cells were defined as CD8+CD4-CCR7+CD45RA+. MiXCR was run by TCRdb on the PCR reads, yielding one entry per CDR3 protein. The sample lists 62,000 or so distinct CDR3 sequences; about a sixth were seen once. The CDR3 extends over 16 amino acids. V gave up 1 base and J gave up 1 base, with 14 bases separating them. From germline, CDR1 is SGHAT and CDR2 FQNNGV. The sequenced material came from naive CD8+ T cells from blood, with Jurkat cell RNA spiked in. Indicated subset: FACS-sorted CD8+CD4-CCR7+CD45RA+ naive T cells. The source is a human donor in good health. Some libraries in this study had Jurkat cell RNA spiked in. The chain uses TRBV11-2 and TRBJ2-7, with D perhaps TRBD2 (5 bases). The CDR3 bases are TGTGCCAGCAGCTTAGTGCTAGCCCCCAGTTCCTACGAGCAGTACTTC. Amino acid sequence: CASSLVLAPSSYEQYF.